This T cell receptor (beta chain) originates from a study of T cell repertoires and HLA-DP antigens. On the study more broadly: Versus self, one alloantigen differed at one groove amino acid, the other at nine to eleven.

Concerning this clone itself: Its specificity is not known.

The primer mix covered 54 TRBV segments and 13 TRBJ segments. Assay: immunoSEQ multiplex PCR; the TCRdb copy retains only in-frame clones and omits some. This sample has over 100,000 clones; 80% to 95% occur once, and the top ten carry about 0.27%. Trimming removed 2 bases from V and 5 bases from J, with 11 bases in between. Germline lookup yields CDR1 SGHRS and CDR2 YFSETQ. This CDR3 has 14 amino acids. The clonotype comes from a woman in her late teens or twenties in good health and CMV-seronegative. Input material: CD4+ T cells from PBMCs. The J gene is TRBJ2-1, the V gene TRBV5-1; D is ambiguous. The CDR3 sequence is CASSLRVRNNEQFF. The CDR3 DNA is TGCGCCAGCAGCTTAAGGGTTCGGAACAATGAGCAGTTCTTC.